This T cell receptor (beta chain) was sequenced in a study of T cell responses to AZD1222 COVID-19 vaccine. Study results and limitations: Among spike-specific TCRs, nearly half reportedly target unmutated variant regions. Mapped onto spike, vaccine-associated CD4 TCRs spanned it and were dominant at 160-218 and 743-854. Donors in the cohort were predominantly white British and more often female, and clonal diversity was possibly underestimated.

Worth noting for this clone: Its antigen remains unknown.

V lost 3 bases and J 4 bases, leaving 13 bases between the germline ends. CDR3 size: 14 residues. From germline, CDR1 is SGHRS and CDR2 YFSETQ. Only in-frame clones appear in the TCRdb table, and some are missing; sequencing was by immunoSEQ multiplex PCR. The data show about 140,000 clones, 88% seen once. This TCR derives from an adult in good health. The sequenced sample was peripheral blood, obtained on day 0 of AZD1222 vaccination. The V call is TRBV5-1, the J call TRBJ1-1; the D gene is possibly TRBD1 (6 bases). CDR3 in amino acids: CASSSGGQVTEAFF. In DNA form, the CDR3 reads TGCGCCAGCAGCTCTGGGGGGCAGGTCACTGAAGCTTTCTTT. The variable domain in full, completed from reference TRBV5-1 and TRBJ1-1, reads KAGVTQTPRYLIKTRGQQVTLSCSPISGHRSVSWYQQTPGQGLQFLFEYFSETQRNKGNFPGRFSGRQFSNSRSEMNVSTLELGDSALYLCASSSGGQVTEAFFGQGTRLTVV.